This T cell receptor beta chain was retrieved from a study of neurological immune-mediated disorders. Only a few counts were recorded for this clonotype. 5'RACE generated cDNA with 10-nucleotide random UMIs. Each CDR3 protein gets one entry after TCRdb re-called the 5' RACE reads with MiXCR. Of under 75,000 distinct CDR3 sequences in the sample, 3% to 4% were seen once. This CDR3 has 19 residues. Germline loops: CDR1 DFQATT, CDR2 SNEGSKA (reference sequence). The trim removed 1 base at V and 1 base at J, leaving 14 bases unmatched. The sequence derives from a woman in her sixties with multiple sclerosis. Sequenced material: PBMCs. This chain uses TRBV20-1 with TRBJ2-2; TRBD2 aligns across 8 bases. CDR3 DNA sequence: TGCAGTGCTAGAGTTGCCCCTAGCGGGCGTGCGGGGAACACCGGGGAGCTGTTTTTT. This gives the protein CSARVAPSGRAGNTGELFF.